This T cell receptor beta chain was sequenced during a study of blood T cell repertoires in COVID-19. The germline V gene has CDR1 MNHNS and CDR2 SASEGT. Trimming took 2 bases from V and 5 from J; bases not matched to a gene: 9. The length of the CDR3 is 16 residues. Repertoires were generated with immunoSEQ multiplex PCR, while TCRdb's copy carries only in-frame clones and drops some. The sample has a few hundred thousand clones; around 86% are singletons. This chain connects TRBV6-1 to TRBJ2-1, with TRBD2 matching 7 bases. This receptor was obtained from a woman aged 40-49 years with acute COVID-19. The material sequenced was PBMCs or T cells enriched from blood (not recorded which). This CDR3 reads CASSEWEGGLHNEQFF. DNA of the CDR3: TGTGCCAGCAGTGAATGGGAGGGAGGGCTTCACAATGAGCAGTTCTTC.